The rows below give T cell receptor beta chains drawn from one sample of a study of radiotherapy plus CTLA-4 blockade in lung cancer. The protocol was immunoSEQ multiplex PCR, while the TCRdb copy is restricted to in-frame clones and leaves out a portion. The sample yields about 55,000 clones, 70% to 85% seen once. The material sequenced was peripheral blood, taken from a patient treated with radiotherapy plus ipilimumab. The receptors were sampled from a human donor with non-small cell lung cancer whose response to radiotherapy plus ipilimumab could not be evaluated. Each CDR3 is given without its conserved first and last residue. Each record gives: J gene, V gene, clone size, CDR3 protein. Clone sizes are given selectively: once, few, many, or a class where the clone is expanded.

j_call: TRBJ2-5; v_call: TRBV25-1; clone_size: medium-sized; cdr3_aa: ASSVWGKGTGQETQY
j_call: TRBJ1-1; v_call: TRBV7-6; clone_size: NA; cdr3_aa: ASNQGGRTEAF
j_call: TRBJ1-1; v_call: TRBV5-4; clone_size: NA; cdr3_aa: ASSLPRANTEAF
j_call: TRBJ1-3; v_call: TRBV2; clone_size: NA; cdr3_aa: ASSLGNTIY
j_call: TRBJ2-2; v_call: TRBV18; clone_size: NA; cdr3_aa: ASSPPETGVRTGELF
j_call: TRBJ2-3; v_call: TRBV14; clone_size: NA; cdr3_aa: ASSLTPSGVTDTQY
j_call: TRBJ2-7; v_call: TRBV28; clone_size: once; cdr3_aa: ASSLTRQPYEQY
j_call: TRBJ2-7; v_call: TRBV6-1; clone_size: few; cdr3_aa: ASSLGGAAYEQY
j_call: TRBJ1-1; v_call: TRBV5-4; clone_size: few; cdr3_aa: ASSKALRGVGDSPEAF
j_call: TRBJ2-3; v_call: TRBV7-9; clone_size: NA; cdr3_aa: AGGGLGAGDTQY
j_call: TRBJ2-7; v_call: TRBV25-1; clone_size: NA; cdr3_aa: ASTRDRGDEQY
j_call: TRBJ2-2; v_call: TRBV18; clone_size: NA; cdr3_aa: ASSPTGAGELF
j_call: TRBJ2-2; v_call: TRBV29-1; clone_size: NA; cdr3_aa: SVGGTGSNTGELF
j_call: TRBJ2-7; v_call: TRBV27; clone_size: NA; cdr3_aa: ASSFLDSYEQY
j_call: TRBJ2-4; v_call: TRBV18; clone_size: NA; cdr3_aa: ASSGGQGNIQY
j_call: TRBJ1-6; v_call: TRBV27; clone_size: NA; cdr3_aa: ASSSLTGGNSPLH
j_call: TRBJ1-2; v_call: TRBV4-3; clone_size: NA; cdr3_aa: ASSFRGASAASRGYT
j_call: TRBJ1-2; v_call: TRBV5-1; clone_size: NA; cdr3_aa: ASSNTDGYT
j_call: TRBJ2-7; v_call: TRBV19; clone_size: once; cdr3_aa: ASSYRGSYEQY
j_call: TRBJ1-5; v_call: TRBV10-3; clone_size: once; cdr3_aa: AISDYGTGYQPQH
j_call: TRBJ2-1; v_call: TRBV6-5; clone_size: once; cdr3_aa: ASSQGNEQF
j_call: TRBJ2-2; v_call: TRBV5-1; clone_size: once; cdr3_aa: ASSWTPGQSTGELF
j_call: TRBJ1-4; v_call: TRBV4-3; clone_size: NA; cdr3_aa: ASSQDGASGNEKLF
j_call: TRBJ2-7; v_call: TRBV27; clone_size: NA; cdr3_aa: ASSVGQGSSSYEQY
j_call: TRBJ2-3; v_call: TRBV7-2; clone_size: NA; cdr3_aa: ASSLLAGGLGTSTDTQY
j_call: TRBJ2-3; v_call: TRBV27; clone_size: NA; cdr3_aa: ATANRGRLDTQY
j_call: TRBJ2-3; v_call: TRBV10-3; clone_size: NA; cdr3_aa: AIRSGSGRAIRDTQY
j_call: TRBJ2-1; v_call: TRBV30; clone_size: NA; cdr3_aa: AWSALEGGPF
j_call: TRBJ1-2; v_call: TRBV6-1; clone_size: NA; cdr3_aa: ASRETGGSGYT
j_call: TRBJ2-1; v_call: TRBV19; clone_size: NA; cdr3_aa: ASSIDLGRNEQF
j_call: TRBJ1-1; v_call: TRBV28; clone_size: NA; cdr3_aa: AGCPGNTEAF
j_call: TRBJ2-2; v_call: TRBV2; clone_size: NA; cdr3_aa: ASSPKPGGRWELF
j_call: TRBJ2-2; v_call: TRBV5-1; clone_size: NA; cdr3_aa: ASRPIFKSANTGELF
j_call: TRBJ1-3; v_call: TRBV21-1; clone_size: NA; cdr3_aa: ASSIRAPHPGNTIY
j_call: TRBJ1-3; v_call: TRBV25-1; clone_size: NA; cdr3_aa: ASSELTGGNTIY
j_call: TRBJ2-1; v_call: TRBV2; clone_size: NA; cdr3_aa: ARRRGSYNEQF
j_call: TRBJ2-2; v_call: TRBV15; clone_size: NA; cdr3_aa: ATSRRRGQGAAGELF
j_call: TRBJ2-7; v_call: TRBV7-2; clone_size: NA; cdr3_aa: ASSLWSGGASYEQY
j_call: TRBJ2-3; v_call: TRBV18; clone_size: NA; cdr3_aa: ASSPRTGTDTQY
j_call: TRBJ2-1; v_call: TRBV19; clone_size: NA; cdr3_aa: ASSDQGAGEQF
j_call: TRBJ2-3; v_call: TRBV5-1; clone_size: NA; cdr3_aa: ASSQGQSTDTQY